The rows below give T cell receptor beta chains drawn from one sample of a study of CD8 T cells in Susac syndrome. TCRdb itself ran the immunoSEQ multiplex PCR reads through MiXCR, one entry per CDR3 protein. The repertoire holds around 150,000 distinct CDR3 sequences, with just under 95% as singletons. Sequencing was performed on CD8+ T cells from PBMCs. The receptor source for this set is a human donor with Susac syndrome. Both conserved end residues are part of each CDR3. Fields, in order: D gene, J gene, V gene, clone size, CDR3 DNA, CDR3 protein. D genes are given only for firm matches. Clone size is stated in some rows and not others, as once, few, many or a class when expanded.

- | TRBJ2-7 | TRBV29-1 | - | TGCAGCGTTGAAGTTGGGGCAGACGAGCAGTACTTC | CSVEVGADEQYF
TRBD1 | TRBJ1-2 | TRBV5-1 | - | TGCGCCAGCAGCGGAGGGACAGGGGTGAATTATGGCTACACCTTC | CASSGGTGVNYGYTF
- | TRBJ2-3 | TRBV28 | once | TGTGCCAGCAGTCCCCGCCGGGTTAGCACAGATACGCAGTATTTT | CASSPRRVSTDTQYF
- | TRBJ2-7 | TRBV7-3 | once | TGTGCCAGCAGCTTATCCCCCGGCCCCTACGAGCAGTACTTC | CASSLSPGPYEQYF
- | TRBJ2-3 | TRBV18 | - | TGTGCCAGCTCACCGTCGGCGGCAGATACGCAGTATTTT | CASSPSAADTQYF
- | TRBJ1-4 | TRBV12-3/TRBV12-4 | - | TGTGCCAGCAGTTTCGAGACAGGCCCTGCAACTAATGAAAAACTGTTTTTT | CASSFETGPATNEKLFF
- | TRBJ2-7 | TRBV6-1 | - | TGTGCCAGCAGCGGAACCTTGTGGGCCCCCTCTTACGAGCAGTACTTC | CASSGTLWAPSYEQYF
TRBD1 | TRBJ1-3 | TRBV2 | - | TGTGCCAAGACCCAGGGGGACCGGAACACCATATATTTT | CAKTQGDRNTIYF
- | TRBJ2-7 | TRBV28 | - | TGTGCCAGCAGTTTACCCCGGTCTAGCGTCTACGAGCAGTACTTC | CASSLPRSSVYEQYF
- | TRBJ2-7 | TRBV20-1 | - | TGCAGTGCTAAAGAACTAACGGGTGCTTTCTACGAGCAGTACTTC | CSAKELTGAFYEQYF
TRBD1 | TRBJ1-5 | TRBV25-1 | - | TGTGCCAGCAGTGGTTGGGGACAGAATATTAATCAGCCCCAGCATTTT | CASSGWGQNINQPQHF